The rows below give T cell receptor beta chains drawn from one sample of a study of graft-versus-host responses after intestinal transplantation. Profiling relied on immunoSEQ multiplex PCR, and the TCRdb table lists in-frame clones only, not all of them. Among about 120,000 clones listed, less than 95% were seen once. The antigens these receptors bind are not known. Sample: unstimulated CD4+ T cells sorted from spleen or lymph node cells, taken before intestinal transplant. Source of these receptors: a human donor who received an intestinal transplant. CDR3s include the opening cysteine and the closing phenylalanine or tryptophan. The order of the fields is clone size, D gene, V gene, J gene, CDR3 protein, CDR3 DNA. D genes are given only for firm matches. Expanded clones get a size class; other rows say once, few or many, or leave the size out.

NA	NA	TRBV7-8	TRBJ2-3	CASSFSDTQYF	TGTGCCAGCAGCTTCTCAGATACGCAGTATTTT
NA	NA	TRBV5-5	TRBJ2-7	CASSLAYQRQTYEQYF	TGTGCCAGCAGCTTGGCCTATCAGCGTCAGACCTACGAGCAGTACTTC
NA	TRBD2	TRBV10-3	TRBJ2-2	CAITSGGDTGELFF	TGTGCCATCACTAGCGGGGGGGATACCGGGGAGCTGTTTTTT
NA	NA	TRBV11-3	TRBJ2-2	CASSLQGTGELFF	TGTGCCAGCAGCTTACAGGGCACCGGGGAGCTGTTTTTT
NA	NA	TRBV6-5	TRBJ2-7	CASSGRNYEQYF	TGTGCCAGCAGCGGTCGCAACTACGAGCAGTACTTC
NA	TRBD1	TRBV30	TRBJ2-6	CAWGRDRAGANVLTF	TGTGCCTGGGGCCGGGACAGGGCCGGGGCCAACGTCCTGACTTTC
NA	NA	TRBV19	TRBJ1-1	CASSPTGVTEAFF	TGTGCCAGTAGTCCGACCGGGGTAACTGAAGCTTTCTTT
once	NA	TRBV5-5	TRBJ1-5	CASSLARGQPQHF	TGTGCCAGCAGCTTGGCCAGGGGCCAGCCCCAGCATTTT
few	NA	TRBV7-2	TRBJ1-2	CASSLATTNYGYTF	TGTGCCAGCAGCTTAGCCACAACCAACTATGGCTACACCTTC
NA	TRBD2	TRBV6-6	TRBJ2-3	CASSPSGVGTDTQYF	TGTGCCAGCAGTCCCAGCGGGGTGGGGACAGATACGCAGTATTTT
NA	NA	TRBV5-4	TRBJ1-3	CASSLMGGSGNTIYF	TGTGCCAGCAGCTTGATGGGGGGCTCTGGAAACACCATATATTTT
NA	NA	TRBV29-1	TRBJ2-7	CSVKAGTYHYEQYF	TGCAGCGTGAAGGCCGGGACTTACCACTACGAGCAGTACTTC
NA	NA	TRBV6-6	TRBJ2-3	CATRRAGTDTQYF	TGTGCCACCAGGCGGGCGGGCACAGATACGCAGTATTTT
NA	TRBD2	TRBV7-2	TRBJ2-7	CASSSATTAGTTSYEQYF	TGTGCCAGCAGCTCCGCCACTACAGCGGGGACCACCTCCTACGAGCAGTACTTC
NA	NA	TRBV25-1	TRBJ2-2	CASSDPSTRGTGELFF	TGTGCCAGCAGTGATCCTTCGACAAGGGGCACCGGGGAGCTGTTTTTT
NA	TRBD1	TRBV6-4	TRBJ1-5	CASLSWQGANQPQHF	TGTGCCAGCCTCTCGTGGCAGGGGGCCAATCAGCCCCAGCATTTT
NA	NA	TRBV9	TRBJ1-1	CASGRGWGTEAFF	TGTGCCAGCGGGCGAGGGTGGGGCACTGAAGCTTTCTTT
NA	TRBD1	TRBV6-1	TRBJ1-5	CASAPRGDQPQHF	TGTGCCAGCGCCCCCAGGGGGGATCAGCCCCAGCATTTT
NA	TRBD2	TRBV28	TRBJ2-7	CASRRGGTSGYEQYF	TGTGCCAGCCGCCGGGGAGGGACTAGCGGCTACGAGCAGTACTTC
NA	NA	TRBV28	TRBJ1-2	CASSLVGDGYTF	TGTGCCAGCAGTTTAGTCGGGGATGGCTACACCTTC
few	TRBD1	TRBV7-9	TRBJ2-7	CASSLVGQGAFEQYF	TGTGCCAGCAGCTTAGTTGGCCAGGGGGCATTTGAGCAGTACTTC
NA	NA	TRBV30	TRBJ2-1	CAWSSGNEQFF	TGTGCCTGGAGTAGCGGCAATGAGCAGTTCTTC
NA	TRBD1	TRBV7-9	TRBJ1-2	CASSLLDRENYGYTF	TGTGCCAGCAGCCTACTGGACAGGGAAAACTATGGCTACACCTTC
NA	NA	TRBV7-6	TRBJ2-1	CASSLGTGRVEPQQFF	TGTGCCAGCAGCTTAGGGACTGGACGCGTGGAGCCCCAGCAGTTCTTC
NA	TRBD1	TRBV28	TRBJ1-5	CASSYPGTGAGGGNQPQHF	TGTGCCAGCAGTTACCCGGGGACAGGGGCGGGGGGAGGCAATCAGCCCCAGCATTTT
NA	NA	TRBV9	TRBJ1-6	CASSVLAGRDSPLHF	TGTGCCAGCAGCGTATTAGCGGGACGGGATTCACCCCTCCACTTT
once	TRBD1	TRBV4-3	TRBJ1-6	CASSQGQGFSPLHF	TGCGCCAGCAGCCAAGGACAGGGGTTTTCACCCCTCCACTTT
NA	NA	TRBV5-1	TRBJ1-2	CASSLGVDRSQDRYGYTF	TGCGCCAGCAGCTTGGGGGTGGACAGATCACAAGATCGGTATGGCTACACCTTC
NA	TRBD1	TRBV7-9	TRBJ1-3	CASSVQGTAGNTIYF	TGTGCCAGCAGCGTCCAGGGGACAGCTGGAAACACCATATATTTT
NA	NA	TRBV2	TRBJ1-2	CASLFYGGGTF	TGTGCCAGCCTATTTTATGGGGGGGGCACCTTC
NA	TRBD1	TRBV2	TRBJ2-1	CATNWDRVYNEQFF	TGTGCCACCAATTGGGACAGGGTTTACAATGAGCAGTTCTTC
NA	NA	TRBV7-9	TRBJ2-1	CASSLGALIYNEQFF	TGTGCCAGCAGCTTAGGGGCTTTGATCTACAATGAGCAGTTCTTC
NA	TRBD2	TRBV6-5	TRBJ2-3	CASSYFISGGTDTQYF	TGTGCCAGCAGTTACTTTATCAGCGGGGGGACAGATACGCAGTATTTT
NA	TRBD2	TRBV5-5	TRBJ2-7	CASSIPSGGGTYEQYF	TGTGCCAGCAGCATCCCGAGCGGGGGCGGGACCTACGAGCAGTACTTC
NA	TRBD2	TRBV11-2	TRBJ2-3	CASSFKRLAATDTQYF	TGTGCCAGCAGCTTCAAGAGGCTAGCGGCCACAGATACGCAGTATTTT
NA	NA	TRBV30	TRBJ2-3	CAWSVGLTDTQYF	TGTGCCTGGAGTGTAGGACTCACAGATACGCAGTATTTT
NA	TRBD2	TRBV5-4	TRBJ2-1	CASSRYGLAGEHEQFF	TGTGCCAGCAGCCGATACGGACTAGCGGGAGAGCATGAGCAGTTCTTC
NA	TRBD2	TRBV28	TRBJ2-7	CASNPGGWYEQYF	TGTGCCAGCAATCCGGGAGGGTGGTACGAGCAGTACTTC
NA	NA	TRBV6-5	TRBJ2-2	CASSYRGYTGELFF	TGTGCCAGCAGTTATCGCGGCTACACCGGGGAGCTGTTTTTT
NA	NA	TRBV19	TRBJ2-1	CASIARGYNEQFF	TGTGCCAGTATAGCTAGGGGATACAATGAGCAGTTCTTC